Listed below are T cell receptor beta chains from one sample, sequenced in a study of shared clonotypes between healthy human individuals. The method was immunoSEQ multiplex PCR; TCRdb's version includes in-frame clones alone and lacks a portion of them. The sample records about 380,000 clones, roughly 96% being singletons. The sample consisted of memory CD8+ T cells sorted from blood. Receptor source: a man under 40 in good health. CDR3s include the opening cysteine and the closing phenylalanine or tryptophan. A row's size may be missing; if present it is once, few, many or a size class.

TRBJ1-1 - TRBV11-2 CASSLFTGRLAEAFF
TRBJ1-2 - TRBV27 CASRTVRAANYGYTF
TRBJ2-2 - TRBV28 CASSGLNLGELFF
TRBJ1-5 - TRBV19 CASKAGANQPQHF
TRBJ2-7 once TRBV6-5 CASSRAGAYEQYF
TRBJ2-5 - TRBV11-1 CASSSPLSGQETQYF
TRBJ2-7 - TRBV6-1 CASSDRGPSSYEQYF
TRBJ2-2 once TRBV7-9 CASSLYGAGNTGELFF
TRBJ1-5 few TRBV9 CASSVGAGQGQPQHF
TRBJ2-1 - TRBV19 CASSIGPGTSVYNEQFF
TRBJ2-3 - TRBV5-6 CASSLENLLDTDTQYF
TRBJ2-3 - TRBV6-6 CASSYWGPADTDTQYF
TRBJ1-4 - TRBV4-1 CASRNFNEKLFF
TRBJ2-3 - TRBV2 CASRTLAGLTDTQYF
TRBJ2-3 - TRBV18 CASSNSLWGGSPDTQYF
TRBJ1-1 few TRBV6-5 CASSYQGVRGTEAFF
TRBJ2-3 - TRBV7-9 CASIPGGARGTDTQYF
TRBJ1-2 once TRBV6-1 CASSEPRAPYGYTF
TRBJ1-2 - TRBV30 CAWRDRTSGGYTF
TRBJ2-1 - TRBV7-2 CASSPGTSAQFF
TRBJ2-7 - TRBV2 CASIPGWGTYEQYF
TRBJ2-1 - TRBV5-1 CASSLGRSGSRNEQFF
TRBJ2-7 - TRBV29-1 CSVAGTSGSTSYEQYF
TRBJ2-1 - TRBV2 CASRTSVYNEQFF
TRBJ2-5 - TRBV7-2 CASSFGRQETQYF
TRBJ2-7 - TRBV6-5 CASSYFTSGGSYEQYF
TRBJ2-1 - TRBV2 CASRAGTSTAEQFF
TRBJ2-5 once TRBV7-9 CASSLEEAEETQYF
TRBJ2-7 - TRBV6-5 CASSYGREGYEQYF
TRBJ2-7 - TRBV27 CASKRSLAGGYEQYF
TRBJ2-3 - TRBV27 CASSLAPRAGSTDTQYF
TRBJ1-2 - TRBV9 CASSVELRPLYGYTF
TRBJ1-5 - TRBV19 CASSNASGTRNQPQHF
TRBJ2-1 - TRBV15 CATSRDITRLAGISYNEQFF
TRBJ2-1 - TRBV9 CASSTRRNNEQFF
TRBJ1-2 - TRBV30 CAWSGRQGGVGYGYTF
TRBJ1-1 - TRBV5-4 CASRWSWNTEAFF
TRBJ2-6 - TRBV2 CASRGQYSGANVLTF
TRBJ2-7 - TRBV19 CASSISTGWTPHF
TRBJ2-4 - TRBV7-9 CASSLLAKNIQYF
TRBJ1-2 - TRBV6-5 CASSLLRGQGESYTF